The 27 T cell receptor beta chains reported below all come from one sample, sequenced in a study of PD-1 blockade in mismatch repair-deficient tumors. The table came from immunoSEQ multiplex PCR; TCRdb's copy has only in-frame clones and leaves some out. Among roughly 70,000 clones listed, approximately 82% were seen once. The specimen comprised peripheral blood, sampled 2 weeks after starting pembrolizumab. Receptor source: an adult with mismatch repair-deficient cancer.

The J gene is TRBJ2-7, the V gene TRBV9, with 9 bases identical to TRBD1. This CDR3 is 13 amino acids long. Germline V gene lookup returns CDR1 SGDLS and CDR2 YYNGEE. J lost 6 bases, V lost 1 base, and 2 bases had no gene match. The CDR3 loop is CASSVLDRGEQYF. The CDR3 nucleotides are TGTGCCAGCAGCGTATTGGACAGGGGCGAGCAGTACTTC.

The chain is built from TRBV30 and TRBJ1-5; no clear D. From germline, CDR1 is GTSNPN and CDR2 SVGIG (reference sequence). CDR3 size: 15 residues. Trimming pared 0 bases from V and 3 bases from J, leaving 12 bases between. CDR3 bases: TGTGCCTGGAGTGTACGTGGAAGTAACAATCAGCCCCAGCATTTT. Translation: CAWSVRGSNNQPQHF.

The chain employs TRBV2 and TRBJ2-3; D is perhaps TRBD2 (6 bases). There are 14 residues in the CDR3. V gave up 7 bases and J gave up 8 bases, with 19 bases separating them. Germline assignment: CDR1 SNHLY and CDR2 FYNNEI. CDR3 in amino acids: CASKAGGSISTQYF. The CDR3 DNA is TGTGCCAGCAAAGCGGGTGGCTCCATCAGTACGCAGTATTTT.

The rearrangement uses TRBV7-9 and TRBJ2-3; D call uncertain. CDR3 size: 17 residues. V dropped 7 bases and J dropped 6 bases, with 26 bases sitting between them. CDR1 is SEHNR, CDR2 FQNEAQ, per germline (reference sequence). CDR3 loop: CASIERRFPGPRDTQYF. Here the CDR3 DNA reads TGTGCCAGCATCGAGCGTAGGTTTCCGGGTCCGAGGGATACGCAGTATTTT.

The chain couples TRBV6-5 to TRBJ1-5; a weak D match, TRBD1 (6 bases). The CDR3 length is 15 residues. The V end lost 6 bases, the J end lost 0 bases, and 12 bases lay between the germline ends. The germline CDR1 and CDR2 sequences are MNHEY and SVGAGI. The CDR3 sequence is CASSPGTTSNQPQHF. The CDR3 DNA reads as TGTGCCAGCAGCCCCGGGACAACTAGCAATCAGCCCCAGCATTTT.

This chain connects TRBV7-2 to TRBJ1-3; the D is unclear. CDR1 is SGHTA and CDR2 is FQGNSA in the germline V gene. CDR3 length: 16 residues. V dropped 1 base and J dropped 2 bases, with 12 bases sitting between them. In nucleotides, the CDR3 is TGTGCCAGCAGCTTAGGGGCGGCAGGTACTGGAAACACCATATATTTT. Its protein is CASSLGAAGTGNTIYF.

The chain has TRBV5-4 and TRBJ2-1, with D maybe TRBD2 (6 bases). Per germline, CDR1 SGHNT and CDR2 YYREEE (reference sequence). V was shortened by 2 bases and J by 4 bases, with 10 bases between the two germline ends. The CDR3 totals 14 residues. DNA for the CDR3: TGTGCCAGCAGCTTTGCGGGAACGTACAATGAGCAGTTCTTC. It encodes CASSFAGTYNEQFF.

The CDR3 bases are TGTGCCTATGGGGGGGGATCCAATCAGCCCCAGCATTTT. Encoded protein: CAYGGGSNQPQHF. The V call is TRBV30, the J call TRBJ1-5; weak D call: TRBD1 (5 bases). The CDR3 consists of 13 residues. Looked up from germline, CDR1 is GTSNPN and CDR2 is SVGIG (reference sequence). Trimming shortened V by 7 bases and J by 3 bases, and 13 bases separated the two germline ends.

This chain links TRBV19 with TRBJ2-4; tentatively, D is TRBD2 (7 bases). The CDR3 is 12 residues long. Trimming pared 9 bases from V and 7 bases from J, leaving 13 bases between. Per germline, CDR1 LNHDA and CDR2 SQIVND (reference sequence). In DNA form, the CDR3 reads TGTGCCAGCGGAGGGGGAGGGAACATTCAGTACTTC. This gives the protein CASGGGGNIQYF. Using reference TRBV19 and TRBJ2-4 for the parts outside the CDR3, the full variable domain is DGGITQSPKYLFRKEGQNVTLSCEQNLNHDAMYWYRQDPGQGLRLIYYSQIVNDFQKGDIAEGYSVSREKKESFPLTVTSAQKNPTAFYLCASGGGGNIQYFGAGTRLSVL.

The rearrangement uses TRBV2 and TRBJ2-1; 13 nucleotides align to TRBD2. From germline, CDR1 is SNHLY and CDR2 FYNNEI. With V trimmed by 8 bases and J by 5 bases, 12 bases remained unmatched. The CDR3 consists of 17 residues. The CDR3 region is CASLGEGTSGINNEQFF. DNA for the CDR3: TGTGCCAGCCTGGGGGAAGGGACTAGCGGGATTAACAATGAGCAGTTCTTC. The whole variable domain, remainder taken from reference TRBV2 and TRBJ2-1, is EPEVTQTPSHQVTQMGQEVILRCVPISNHLYFYWYRQILGQKVEFLVSFYNNEISEKSEIFDDQFSVERPDGSNFTLKIRSTKLEDSAMYFCASLGEGTSGINNEQFFGPGTRLTVL.

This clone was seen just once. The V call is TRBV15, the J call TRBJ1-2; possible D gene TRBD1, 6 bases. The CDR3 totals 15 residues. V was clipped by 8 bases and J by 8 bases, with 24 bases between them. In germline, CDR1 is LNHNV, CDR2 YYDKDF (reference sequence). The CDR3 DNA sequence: TGTGCCACCCGTTCTCGGGACATACTTAGGGGGGGCTACACCTTC. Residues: CATRSRDILRGGYTF. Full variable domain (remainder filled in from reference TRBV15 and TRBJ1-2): DAMVIQNPRYQVTQFGKPVTLSCSQTLNHNVMYWYQQKSSQAPKLLFHYYDKDFNNEADTPDNFQSRRPNTSFCFLDIRSPGLGDTAMYLCATRSRDILRGGYTFGSGTRLTVV.

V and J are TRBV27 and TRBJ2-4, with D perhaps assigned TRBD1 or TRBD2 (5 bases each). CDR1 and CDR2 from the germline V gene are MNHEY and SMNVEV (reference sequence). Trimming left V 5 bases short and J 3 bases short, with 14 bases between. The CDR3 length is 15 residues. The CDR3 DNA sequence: TGTGCCAGCAGTAGGGGAGTGGTAGGCAAAAACATTCAGTACTTC. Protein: CASSRGVVGKNIQYF.

The CDR3 is CASSQNRGYNEQFF. The CDR3 coding sequence is TGTGCCAGCAGCCAGAACAGGGGCTACAATGAGCAGTTCTTC. The chain carries TRBV11-3 and TRBJ2-1; 7 bases are a match to TRBD1. Germline V gene lookup returns CDR1 SGHNT and CDR2 YENEEA. The CDR3 consists of 14 residues. V was pared by 5 bases and J by 3 bases, with 4 bases of the junction left unmatched.

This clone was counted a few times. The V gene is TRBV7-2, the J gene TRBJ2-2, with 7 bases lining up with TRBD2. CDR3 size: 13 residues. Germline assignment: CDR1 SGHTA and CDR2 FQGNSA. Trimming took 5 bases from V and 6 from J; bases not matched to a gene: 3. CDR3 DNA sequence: TGTGCCAGCAGCCTGGGGGGGTCCGGGGAGCTGTTTTTT. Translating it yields CASSLGGSGELFF.

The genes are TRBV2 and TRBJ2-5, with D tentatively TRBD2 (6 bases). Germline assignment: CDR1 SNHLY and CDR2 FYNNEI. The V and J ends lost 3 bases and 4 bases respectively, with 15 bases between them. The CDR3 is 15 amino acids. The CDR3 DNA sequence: TGTGCCAGCAGTGAGGGGATGAGAGCGGGAGAGACCCAGTACTTC. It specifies CASSEGMRAGETQYF. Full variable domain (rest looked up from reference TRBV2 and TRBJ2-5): EPEVTQTPSHQVTQMGQEVILRCVPISNHLYFYWYRQILGQKVEFLVSFYNNEISEKSEIFDDQFSVERPDGSNFTLKIRSTKLEDSAMYFCASSEGMRAGETQYFGPGTRLLVL.

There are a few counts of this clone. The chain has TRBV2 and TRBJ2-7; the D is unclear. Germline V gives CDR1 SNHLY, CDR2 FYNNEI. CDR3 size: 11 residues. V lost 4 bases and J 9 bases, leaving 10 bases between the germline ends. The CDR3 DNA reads TGTGCCAGCAGTGTCAGGTCGGGGCAGTACTTC. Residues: CASSVRSGQYF. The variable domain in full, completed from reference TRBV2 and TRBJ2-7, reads EPEVTQTPSHQVTQMGQEVILRCVPISNHLYFYWYRQILGQKVEFLVSFYNNEISEKSEIFDDQFSVERPDGSNFTLKIRSTKLEDSAMYFCASSVRSGQYFGPGTRLTVT.

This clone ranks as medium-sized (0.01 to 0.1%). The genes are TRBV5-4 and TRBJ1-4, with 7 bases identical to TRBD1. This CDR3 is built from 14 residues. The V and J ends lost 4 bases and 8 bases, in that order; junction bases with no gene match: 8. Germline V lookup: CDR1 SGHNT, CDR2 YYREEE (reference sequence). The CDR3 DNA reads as TGTGCCAGCAGCGAAAACAGGGGCTCCGAAAAACTGTTTTTT. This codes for CASSENRGSEKLFF.

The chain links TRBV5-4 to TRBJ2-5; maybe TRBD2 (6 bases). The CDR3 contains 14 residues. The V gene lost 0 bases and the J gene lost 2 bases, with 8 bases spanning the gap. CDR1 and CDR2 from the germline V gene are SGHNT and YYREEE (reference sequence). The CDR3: CASSLAGTQETQYF. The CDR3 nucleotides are TGTGCCAGCAGCTTGGCGGGGACTCAAGAGACCCAGTACTTC.

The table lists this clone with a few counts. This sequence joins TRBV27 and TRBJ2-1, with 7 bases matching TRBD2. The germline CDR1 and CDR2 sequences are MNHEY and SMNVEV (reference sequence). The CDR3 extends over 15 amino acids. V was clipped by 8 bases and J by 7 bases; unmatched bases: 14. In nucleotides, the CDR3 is TGTGCCAGCGGCTTACTGGCGGGAGTACGGAATGAGCAGTTCTTC. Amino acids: CASGLLAGVRNEQFF.

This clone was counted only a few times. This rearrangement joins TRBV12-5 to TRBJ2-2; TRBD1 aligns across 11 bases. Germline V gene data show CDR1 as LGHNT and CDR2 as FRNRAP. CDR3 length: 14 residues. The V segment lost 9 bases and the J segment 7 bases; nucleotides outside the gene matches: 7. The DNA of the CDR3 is TGTGCTAGCGGCCTTGGGACAGGGGGCGGGGAGCTGTTTTTT. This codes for CASGLGTGGGELFF.

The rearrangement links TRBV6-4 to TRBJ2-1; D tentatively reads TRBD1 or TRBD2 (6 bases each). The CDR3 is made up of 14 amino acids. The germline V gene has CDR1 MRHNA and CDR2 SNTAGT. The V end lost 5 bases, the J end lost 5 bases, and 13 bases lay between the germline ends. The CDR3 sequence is CASSRGVADNEQFF. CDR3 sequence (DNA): TGTGCCAGCAGTAGGGGGGTAGCTGACAATGAGCAGTTCTTC.

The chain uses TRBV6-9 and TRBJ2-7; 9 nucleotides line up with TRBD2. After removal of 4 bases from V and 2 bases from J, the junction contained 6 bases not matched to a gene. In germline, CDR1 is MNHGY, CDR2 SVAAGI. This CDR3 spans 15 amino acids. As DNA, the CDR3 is TGTGCCAGCAGTTCCCAGGGACTAGCCACCTACGAGCAGTACTTC. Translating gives CASSSQGLATYEQYF.

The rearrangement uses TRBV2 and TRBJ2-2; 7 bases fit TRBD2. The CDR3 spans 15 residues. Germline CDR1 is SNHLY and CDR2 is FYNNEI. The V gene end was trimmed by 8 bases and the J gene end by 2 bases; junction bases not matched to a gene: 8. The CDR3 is CASGRVGDNTGELFF. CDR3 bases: TGTGCCAGCGGGAGGGTCGGAGATAACACCGGGGAGCTGTTTTTT.

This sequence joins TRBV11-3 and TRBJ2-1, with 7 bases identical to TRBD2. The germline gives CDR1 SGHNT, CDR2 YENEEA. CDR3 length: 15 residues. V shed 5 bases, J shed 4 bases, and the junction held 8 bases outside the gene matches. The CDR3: CASSITRESYNEQFF. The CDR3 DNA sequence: TGTGCCAGCAGCATAACGCGGGAGAGTTACAATGAGCAGTTCTTC. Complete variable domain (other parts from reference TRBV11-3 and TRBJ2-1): EAGVVQSPRYKIIEKKQPVAFWCNPISGHNTLYWYLQNLGQGPELLIRYENEEAVDDSQLPKDRFSAERLKGVDSTLKIQPAELGDSAVYLCASSITRESYNEQFFGPGTRLTVL.

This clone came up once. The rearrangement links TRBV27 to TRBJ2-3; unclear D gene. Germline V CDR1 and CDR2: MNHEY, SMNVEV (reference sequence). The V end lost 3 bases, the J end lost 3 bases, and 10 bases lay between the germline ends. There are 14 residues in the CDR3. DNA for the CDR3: TGTGCCAGCAGTTTCAGCGTCCTAACAGATACGCAGTATTTT. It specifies CASSFSVLTDTQYF.

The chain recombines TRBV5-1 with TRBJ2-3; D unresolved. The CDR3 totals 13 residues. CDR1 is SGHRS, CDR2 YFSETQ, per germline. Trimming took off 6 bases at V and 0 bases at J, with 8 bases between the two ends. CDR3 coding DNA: TGCGCCAGCAAGGCAGATAGCACAGATACGCAGTATTTT. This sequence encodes CASKADSTDTQYF.

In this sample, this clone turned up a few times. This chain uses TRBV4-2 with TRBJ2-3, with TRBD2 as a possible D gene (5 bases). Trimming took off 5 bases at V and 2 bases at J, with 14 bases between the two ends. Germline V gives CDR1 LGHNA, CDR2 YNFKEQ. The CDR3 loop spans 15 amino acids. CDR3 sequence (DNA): TGTGCCAGCAGCGAGAAACCAGCGGTCACAGATACGCAGTATTTT. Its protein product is CASSEKPAVTDTQYF.